The clone carrying this TCR beta chain was counted many times. Its antigen is unknown. Researchers made TCR cDNA using 5'RACE template switching, and this step added a universal primer site and UMIs. TCRdb passed the 5' RACE reads through MiXCR, listing each CDR3 protein once. The data hold about 240,000 distinct CDR3 sequences, with 3.6% observed a single time. The data were taken from a study of T cells after yellow fever vaccination. General study results and limits: Among primary-vaccination clones, most reappeared after the booster, at 95% to 96% for CD4 and 88% for CD8. Highly abundant clonotypes carried over from the bulk population could end up in FACS-sorted repertoires as contaminants. Overall, a small share of clonotypes was seen in both CD4 and CD8 compartments.

The CDR3 is 19 amino acids. The germline V gene has CDR1 MNHEY and CDR2 SVGEGT. The J segment lost 0 bases and the V segment lost 6 bases, leaving 16 bases of the junction unmatched. The chain carries TRBV6-2 or TRBV6-3 and TRBJ2-3; 9 bases match TRBD2. Sequenced material: PBMCs, taken 15 days after the yellow fever booster vaccination. The TCR was taken from a man between 18 and 29 years old who received the YFV17D yellow fever vaccine. The CDR3 DNA is TGTGCCAGCAGCCTAAGCGGTGTCGAGCGGGGGGCCAGCACAGATACGCAGTATTTT. Translating it yields CASSLSGVERGASTDTQYF.